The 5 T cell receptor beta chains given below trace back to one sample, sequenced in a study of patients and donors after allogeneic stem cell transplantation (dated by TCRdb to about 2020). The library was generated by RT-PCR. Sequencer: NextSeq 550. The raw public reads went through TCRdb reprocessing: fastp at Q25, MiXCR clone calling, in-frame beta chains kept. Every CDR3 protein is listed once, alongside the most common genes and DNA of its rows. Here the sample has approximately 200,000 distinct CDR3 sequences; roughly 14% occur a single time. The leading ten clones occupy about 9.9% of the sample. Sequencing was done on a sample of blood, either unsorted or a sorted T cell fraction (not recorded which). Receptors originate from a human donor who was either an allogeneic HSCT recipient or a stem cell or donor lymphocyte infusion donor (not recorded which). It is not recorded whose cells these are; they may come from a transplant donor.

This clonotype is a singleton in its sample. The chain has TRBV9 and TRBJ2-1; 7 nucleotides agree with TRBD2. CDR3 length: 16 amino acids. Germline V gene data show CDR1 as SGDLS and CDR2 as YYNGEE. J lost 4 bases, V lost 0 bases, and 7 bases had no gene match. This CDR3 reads CASSVGEGGLYNEQFF. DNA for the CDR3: TGTGCCAGCAGCGTAGGGGAGGGCGGACTATACAATGAGCAGTTCTTC.

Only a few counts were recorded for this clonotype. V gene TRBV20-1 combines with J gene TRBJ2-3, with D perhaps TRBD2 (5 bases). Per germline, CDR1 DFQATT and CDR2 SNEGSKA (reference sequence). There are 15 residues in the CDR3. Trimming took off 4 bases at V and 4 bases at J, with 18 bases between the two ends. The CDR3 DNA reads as TGCAGTGCTACAAATAGCGTAGGTGACGCAGATACGCAGTATTTT. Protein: CSATNSVGDADTQYF.

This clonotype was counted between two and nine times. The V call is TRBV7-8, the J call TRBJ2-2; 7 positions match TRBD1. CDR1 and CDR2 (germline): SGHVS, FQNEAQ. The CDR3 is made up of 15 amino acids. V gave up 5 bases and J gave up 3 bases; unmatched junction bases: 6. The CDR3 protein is CASSPQGQHTGELFF. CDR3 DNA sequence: TGTGCCAGCAGCCCGCAGGGACAGCACACCGGGGAGCTGTTTTTT.

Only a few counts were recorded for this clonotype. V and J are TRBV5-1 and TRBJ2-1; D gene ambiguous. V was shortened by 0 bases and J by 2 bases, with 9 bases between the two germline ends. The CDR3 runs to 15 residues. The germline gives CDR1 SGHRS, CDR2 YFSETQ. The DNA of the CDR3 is TGCGCCAGCAGCTTGGTGGCGGACCCCTACAATGAGCAGTTCTTC. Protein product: CASSLVADPYNEQFF.

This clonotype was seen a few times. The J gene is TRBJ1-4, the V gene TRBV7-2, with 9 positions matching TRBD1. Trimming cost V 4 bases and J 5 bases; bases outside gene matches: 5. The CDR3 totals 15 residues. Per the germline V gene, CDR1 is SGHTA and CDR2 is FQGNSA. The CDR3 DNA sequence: TGTGCCAGCAGCTGGGGACAGGGCGAAAATGAAAAACTGTTTTTT. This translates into CASSWGQGENEKLFF.